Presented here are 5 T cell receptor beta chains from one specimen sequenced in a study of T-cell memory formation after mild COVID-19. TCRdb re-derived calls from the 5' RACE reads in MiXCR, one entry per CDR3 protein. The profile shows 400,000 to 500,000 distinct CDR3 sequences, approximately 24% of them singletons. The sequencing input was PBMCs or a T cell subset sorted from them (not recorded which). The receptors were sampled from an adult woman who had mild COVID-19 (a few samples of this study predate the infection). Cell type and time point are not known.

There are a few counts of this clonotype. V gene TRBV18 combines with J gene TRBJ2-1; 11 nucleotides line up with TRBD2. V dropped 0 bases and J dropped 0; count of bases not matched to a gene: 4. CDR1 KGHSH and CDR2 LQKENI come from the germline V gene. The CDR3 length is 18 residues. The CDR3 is CASSPPLTSGISYNEQFF. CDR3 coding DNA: TGTGCCAGCTCACCACCGTTGACTAGCGGGATCTCCTACAATGAGCAGTTCTTC.

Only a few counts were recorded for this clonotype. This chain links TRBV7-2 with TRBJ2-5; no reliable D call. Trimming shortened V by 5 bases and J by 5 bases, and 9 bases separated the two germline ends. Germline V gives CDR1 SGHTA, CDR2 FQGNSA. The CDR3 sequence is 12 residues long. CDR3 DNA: TGTGCCAGCAGCCTAAGTAGGGAGACCCAGTACTTC. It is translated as CASSLSRETQYF.

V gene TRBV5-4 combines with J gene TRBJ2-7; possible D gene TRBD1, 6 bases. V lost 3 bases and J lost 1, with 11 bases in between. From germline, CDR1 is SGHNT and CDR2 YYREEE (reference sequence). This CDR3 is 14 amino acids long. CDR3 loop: CASSSHDRSYEQYF. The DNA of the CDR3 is TGTGCCAGCAGCTCCCATGACAGGTCCTACGAGCAGTACTTC.

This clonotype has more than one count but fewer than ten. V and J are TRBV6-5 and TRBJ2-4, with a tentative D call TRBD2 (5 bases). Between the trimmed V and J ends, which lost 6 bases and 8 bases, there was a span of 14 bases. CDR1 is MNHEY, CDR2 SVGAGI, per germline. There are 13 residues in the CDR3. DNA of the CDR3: TGTGCCAGCAGCCGCTTAACCGGGGACATTCAGTACTTC. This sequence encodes CASSRLTGDIQYF.

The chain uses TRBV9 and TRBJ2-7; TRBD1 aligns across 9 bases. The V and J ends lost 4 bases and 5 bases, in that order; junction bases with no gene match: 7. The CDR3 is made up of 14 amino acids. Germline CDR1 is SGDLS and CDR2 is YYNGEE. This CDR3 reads CASSPWDRADEQYF. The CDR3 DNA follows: TGTGCCAGCAGCCCTTGGGACAGGGCGGACGAGCAGTACTTC.